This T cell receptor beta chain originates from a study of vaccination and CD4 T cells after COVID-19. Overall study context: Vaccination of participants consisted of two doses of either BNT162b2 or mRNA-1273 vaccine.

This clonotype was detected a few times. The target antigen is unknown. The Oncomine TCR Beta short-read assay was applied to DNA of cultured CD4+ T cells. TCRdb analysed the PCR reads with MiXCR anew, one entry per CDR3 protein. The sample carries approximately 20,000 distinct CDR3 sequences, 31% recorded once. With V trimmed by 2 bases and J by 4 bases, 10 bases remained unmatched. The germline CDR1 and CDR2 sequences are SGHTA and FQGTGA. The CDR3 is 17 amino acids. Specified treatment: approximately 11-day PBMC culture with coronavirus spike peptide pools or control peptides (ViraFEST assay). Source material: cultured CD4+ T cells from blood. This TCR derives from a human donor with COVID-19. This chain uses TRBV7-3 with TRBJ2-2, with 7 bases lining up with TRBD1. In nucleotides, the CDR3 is TGTGCCAGCAGCTTATACAGGGGTTTGGTGAGCACCGGGGAGCTGTTTTTT. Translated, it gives CASSLYRGLVSTGELFF. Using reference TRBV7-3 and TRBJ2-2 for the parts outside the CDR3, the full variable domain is GAGVSQTPSNKVTEKGKYVELRCDPISGHTALYWYRQSLGQGPEFLIYFQGTGAADDSGLPNDRFFAVRPEGSVSTLKIQRTERGDSAVYLCASSLYRGLVSTGELFFGEGSRLTVL.